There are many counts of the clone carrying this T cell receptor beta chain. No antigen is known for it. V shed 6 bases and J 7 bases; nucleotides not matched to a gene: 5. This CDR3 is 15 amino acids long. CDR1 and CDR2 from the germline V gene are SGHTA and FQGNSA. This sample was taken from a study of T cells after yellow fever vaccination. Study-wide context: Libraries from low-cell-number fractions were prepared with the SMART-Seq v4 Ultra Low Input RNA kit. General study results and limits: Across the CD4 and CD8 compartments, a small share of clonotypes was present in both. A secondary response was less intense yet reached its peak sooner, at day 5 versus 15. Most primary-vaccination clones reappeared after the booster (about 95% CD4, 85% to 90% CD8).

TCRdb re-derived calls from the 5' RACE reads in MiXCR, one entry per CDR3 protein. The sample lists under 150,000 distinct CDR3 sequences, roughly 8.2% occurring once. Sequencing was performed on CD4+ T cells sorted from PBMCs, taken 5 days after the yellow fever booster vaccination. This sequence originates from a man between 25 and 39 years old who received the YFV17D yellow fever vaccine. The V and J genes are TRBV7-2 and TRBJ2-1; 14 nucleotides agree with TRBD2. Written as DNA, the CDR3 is TGTGCCAGCAGTTCCCGGACTAGCGGGAGGAATGAGCAGTTCTTC. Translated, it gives CASSSRTSGRNEQFF. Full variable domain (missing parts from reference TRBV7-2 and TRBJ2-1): GAGVSQSPSNKVTEKGKDVELRCDPISGHTALYWYRQSLGQGLEFLIYFQGNSAPDKSGLPSDRFSAERTGGSVSTLTIQRTQQEDSAVYLCASSSRTSGRNEQFFGPGTRLTVL.